The next 12 T cell receptor beta chains were all read from a single sample in a study of blood T cell repertoires in COVID-19. Profiling relied on immunoSEQ multiplex PCR, and the TCRdb table lists in-frame clones only, not all of them. The sample has some 200,000 clones; around 84% are singletons. Sequenced material: peripheral blood. The origin of the receptors is a human donor in a cohort sampled during active COVID-19.

V is TRBV10-3 and J is TRBJ2-3, with 7 bases fitting TRBD2. The CDR3 is 15 amino acids. V gave up 4 bases and J gave up 2 bases; unmatched junction bases: 6. CDR1 and CDR2 (germline): ENHRY, SYGVKD. The CDR3 DNA reads TGTGCCATCAGTGTTGGGGGGGACTTCACAGATACGCAGTATTTT. Translated: CAISVGGDFTDTQYF.

This chain joins TRBV11-2 and TRBJ1-1, with 11 bases identical to TRBD1. Germline CDR1 reads SGHAT; CDR2 reads FQNNGV. V was clipped by 4 bases and J by 3 bases; unmatched bases: 1. The CDR3 is made up of 14 amino acids. The DNA of the CDR3 is TGTGCCAGCAGCTCGGGACAGGGGGACACTGAAGCTTTCTTT. Translating it yields CASSSGQGDTEAFF.

The rearrangement joins TRBV7-3 to TRBJ2-3, with 11 bases that match TRBD1. Per germline, CDR1 SGHTA and CDR2 FQGTGA. This CDR3 contains 18 residues. V was pared by 2 bases and J by 6 bases, with 13 bases of the junction left unmatched. DNA of the CDR3: TGTGCCAGCAGCTTAGAGGGGATAGGACAGGGGGCACGGGATACGCAGTATTTT. Its translation is CASSLEGIGQGARDTQYF.

The rearrangement joins TRBV2 to TRBJ2-2; TRBD1 matches at 8 bases. V shed 6 bases and J 0 bases; nucleotides not matched to a gene: 0. The CDR3 runs to 14 residues. From germline, CDR1 is SNHLY and CDR2 FYNNEI. CDR3 region: CASRGQANTGELFF. CDR3 in DNA: TGTGCCAGCAGGGGACAGGCGAACACCGGGGAGCTGTTTTTT.

The chain has TRBV4-3 and TRBJ2-1; 11 positions agree with TRBD1. There are 16 residues in the CDR3. CDR1 is LGHNA and CDR2 is YSLEER in the germline V gene. V dropped 4 bases and J dropped 0; count of bases not matched to a gene: 2. The CDR3 region is CASSLGTGGSYNEQFF. The CDR3 region has the DNA TGCGCCAGCAGCCTGGGGACAGGGGGCTCCTACAATGAGCAGTTCTTC.

The rearrangement uses TRBV6-7 and TRBJ2-3; 8 bases are a match to TRBD2. TRBV6-7 is given ORF status, its function remaining uncertain. This CDR3 spans 18 amino acids. The J segment lost 7 bases and the V segment lost 2 bases, leaving 17 bases of the junction unmatched. CDR3 amino acids: CASSYGPQRGTSNHTQYF. The CDR3, as DNA: TGTGCCAGCAGTTACGGGCCGCAGCGGGGGACCAGTAATCATACGCAGTATTTT.

The chain carries TRBV7-6 and TRBJ2-2; TRBD2 matches 9 bases. Germline V CDR1 and CDR2: SGHVS, FNYEAQ. V trimming: 2 bases; J trimming: 6 bases; junction bases outside the gene matches: 4. CDR3 length: 15 residues. The CDR3 here is CASSLYLAGPGELFF. The CDR3 nucleotides read TGTGCCAGCAGCTTATACCTAGCGGGACCCGGGGAGCTGTTTTTT. The complete variable domain, with remaining parts taken from reference TRBV7-6 and TRBJ2-2, reads GAGVSQSPRYKVTKRGQDVALRCDPISGHVSLYWYRQALGQGPEFLTYFNYEAQQDKSGLPNDRFSAERPEGSISTLTIQRTEQRDSAMYRCASSLYLAGPGELFFGEGSRLTVL.

The chain has TRBV15 and TRBJ1-4; D possibly corresponds to TRBD1 (5 bases). Looked up from germline, CDR1 is LNHNV and CDR2 is YYDKDF (reference sequence). The V end lost 0 bases, the J end lost 8 bases, and 13 bases lay between the germline ends. The CDR3 has 15 amino acids. This CDR3 is CATSRDVRAVEKLFF. The CDR3 DNA follows: TGTGCCACCAGCAGAGATGTCAGGGCCGTCGAAAAACTGTTTTTT.

The chain couples TRBV7-6 to TRBJ1-1, with a weak D call TRBD1 (5 bases). Per the germline V gene, CDR1 is SGHVS and CDR2 is FNYEAQ. The CDR3 is 13 residues long. Trimming pared 5 bases from V and 4 bases from J, leaving 11 bases between. The CDR3 nucleotides read TGTGCCAGCAGCCCCGGGGGGGGCACTGAAGCTTTCTTT. This gives the protein CASSPGGGTEAFF.

The count of this clone is one. This chain joins TRBV11-3 and TRBJ1-1, with D unresolved. The CDR3 length is 15 residues. V was shortened by 5 bases and J by 1 base, with 14 bases between the two germline ends. Germline CDR1 SGHNT, CDR2 YENEEA. CDR3 sequence (DNA): TGTGCCAGCAGCCCCAATCGACTTAGGAACACTGAAGCTTTCTTT. This translates into CASSPNRLRNTEAFF.

This clone came up a few times. The rearrangement joins TRBV5-5 to TRBJ1-1, with D unresolved. Germline loops: CDR1 SGHKS, CDR2 YYEKEE (reference sequence). The CDR3 consists of 12 residues. V lost 0 bases, J lost 6 bases, and 6 bases lay in between. CDR3 loop: CASSLVFPEAFF. The CDR3, as DNA: TGTGCCAGCAGCTTGGTATTTCCTGAAGCTTTCTTT. The whole variable domain, filled in from reference TRBV5-5 and TRBJ1-1, reads DAGVTQSPTHLIKTRGQQVTLRCSPISGHKSVSWYQQVLGQGPQFIFQYYEKEERGRGNFPDRFSARQFPNYSSELNVNALLLGDSALYLCASSLVFPEAFFGQGTRLTVV.

The gene calls are TRBV19 and TRBJ1-2, with TRBD1 matching 7 bases. The germline CDR1 and CDR2 sequences are LNHDA and SQIVND (reference sequence). This CDR3 spans 15 amino acids. Trimming at V came to 5 bases and at J to 0 bases, leaving 6 bases not matched to a gene. CDR3 amino acids: CASSGGQQTNYGYTF. Here the CDR3 DNA reads TGTGCCAGTAGTGGGGGACAGCAGACTAACTATGGCTACACCTTC.